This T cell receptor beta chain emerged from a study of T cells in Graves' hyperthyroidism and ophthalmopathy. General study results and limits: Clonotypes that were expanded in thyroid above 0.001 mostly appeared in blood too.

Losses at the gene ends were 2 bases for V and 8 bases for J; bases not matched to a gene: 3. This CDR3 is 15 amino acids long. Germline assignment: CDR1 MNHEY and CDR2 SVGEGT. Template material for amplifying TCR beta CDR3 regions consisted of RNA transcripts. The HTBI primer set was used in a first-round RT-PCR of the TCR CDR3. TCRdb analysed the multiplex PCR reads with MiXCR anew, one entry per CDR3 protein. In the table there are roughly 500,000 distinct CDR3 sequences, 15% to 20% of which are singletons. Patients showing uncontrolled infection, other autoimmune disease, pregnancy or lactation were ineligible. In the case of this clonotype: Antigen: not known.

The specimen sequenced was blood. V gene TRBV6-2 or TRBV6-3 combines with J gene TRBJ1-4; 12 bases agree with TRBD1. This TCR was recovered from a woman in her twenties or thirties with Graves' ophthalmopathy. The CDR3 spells CASSYPGTGGEKLFF. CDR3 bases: TGTGCCAGCAGTTACCCCGGGACAGGGGGCGAAAAACTGTTTTTT.